Sequencing of this T cell receptor (beta chain) was carried out in a study of T-cell reconstitution after alpha-beta-depleted transplantation in children. Unique molecular identifiers were used in preparing the TCRbeta library. One entry per CDR3 protein results from TCRdb running MiXCR on the PCR reads. The sample lists about 610,000 distinct CDR3 sequences, more than 9% occurring once. The germline V gene encodes CDR1 DFQATT and CDR2 SNEGSKA (reference sequence). The CDR3 sequence is 15 residues long. Trimming pared 3 bases from V and 3 bases from J, leaving 15 bases between. A few counts support this clonotype.

The origin of this receptor is a human donor who donated a stem cell graft to a child with acute myeloid leukemia. The genes are TRBV20-1 and TRBJ1-5; tentatively, D is TRBD1 (5 bases). Specimen: PBMCs from the stem cell graft donor, collected from the stem cell graft. The CDR3 loop reads CSARGRGTLNQPQHF. CDR3 DNA: TGCAGTGCTAGGGGGAGGGGTACCCTCAATCAGCCCCAGCATTTT.